This T cell receptor beta chain came from a study of cytotoxic CD8 clonotypes in ibrutinib-treated CLL. Study-level information: Responses comprised around 24 partial and 2 complete; at median approximately 68 months, approximately 14 remained remitted and approximately twelve progressed.

Whole-study results and caveats: Exceeding age-matched healthy donors, baseline clonality also tracked the counts of circulating CD8+ T cells. Public clonotypes, found uncommonly, either contracted or stayed stable on treatment.

Assay used: immunoSEQ multiplex PCR; TCRdb lists only in-frame clones, some missing. Among approximately 90,000 clones listed, 60% to 80% were seen once. Trimming left V 2 bases short and J 0 bases short, with 8 bases between. The V gene's germline CDR1 is MDHEN and CDR2 SYDVKM. The CDR3 covers 15 residues. Concerning this clone itself: Antigen: not known.

V usage is TRBV28 and J usage is TRBJ1-3, with D unclear. The sequence was obtained from a human donor with chronic lymphocytic leukemia. This material consisted of PBMCs, taken after 24 months of ibrutinib treatment. This CDR3 is CASSLTHRSGNTIYF. In nucleotides, the CDR3 is TGTGCCAGCAGTTTAACTCACCGCTCTGGAAACACCATATATTTT.